Given below is one TCR beta chain in context. Its specificity is unknown. This sample is part of a study of spatial heterogeneity in lung cancer. Study-wide context: Across the raw uncorrected reads, a unique TCR and UMI combination was observed, on average, more than ten times.

Notes on the study in general: Blood showed ubiquitous tumor TCRs more often at resection than at routine follow-up.

CDR1 is DFQATT, CDR2 SNEGSKA, per germline (reference sequence). Between the trimmed V and J ends, which lost 6 bases and 2 bases, there was a span of 12 bases. This CDR3 has 13 residues. TCRdb recomputed calls from the 5' RACE reads with MiXCR, one row per CDR3 protein. The sample contains 40,000 to 45,000 distinct CDR3 sequences, 6.5% to 7% of which appear only once. As for time point: sample taken at primary tumor resection. Sequenced material: PBMCs, taken at surgery. The chain joins TRBV20-1 to TRBJ2-3; D may be TRBD1 (6 bases). This TCR came from a female donor with early-stage non-small cell lung cancer. The CDR3: CSAGASTTDTQYF. In DNA form, the CDR3 reads TGCAGTGCGGGGGCCTCGACCACAGATACGCAGTATTTT.